Below are 14 T cell receptor beta chains sequenced from a single sample in a study of T cells in localized non-small cell lung cancer. The method was immunoSEQ multiplex PCR; TCRdb's version includes in-frame clones alone and lacks a portion of them. This sample has 100,000 to 150,000 clones, with 80% to 90% found just once. The sequencing used peripheral blood, collected before any cancer treatment. These receptors came from a female donor older than 55 with stage I lung adenocarcinoma.

The rearrangement uses TRBV28 and TRBJ1-4; TRBD1 might be the D (5 bases). The CDR3 has 14 amino acids. Trimming removed 11 bases at V and 8 bases at J, with 21 bases between. The germline CDR1 and CDR2 sequences are MDHEN and SYDVKM. CDR3 amino acids: CAANMGPMAEKLFF. The CDR3 nucleotides are TGTGCCGCCAACATGGGGCCCATGGCCGAAAAACTGTTTTTT.

This clone was observed once. V and J are TRBV7-3 and TRBJ2-7; 7 bases map to TRBD2. J lost 4 bases, V lost 4 bases, and 7 bases had no gene match. Germline assignment: CDR1 SGHTA and CDR2 FQGTGA. CDR3 length: 14 residues. Here the CDR3 reads CASSSGGLGYEQYF. As DNA, the CDR3 is TGTGCCAGCAGCTCGGGAGGTTTAGGATACGAGCAGTACTTC.

The V call is TRBV19, the J call TRBJ2-1; 9 bases align to TRBD2. V lost 5 bases, J lost 6 bases, and 11 bases stayed unmatched. The germline CDR1 and CDR2 sequences are LNHDA and SQIVND (reference sequence). This CDR3 has 16 residues. The CDR3 sequence is CASSRRGVAGANEQFF. The CDR3 DNA reads TGTGCCAGTAGTCGACGGGGGGTAGCGGGAGCCAATGAGCAGTTCTTC.

The V and J genes are TRBV7-2 and TRBJ1-3; D is uncertain. CDR1 is SGHTA, CDR2 FQGNSA, per germline. This CDR3 contains 15 residues. The germline V and J ends were trimmed by 4 bases and 1 base, with 11 bases remaining between them. The CDR3 bases are TGTGCCAGCAGCTCCAGTGGGGTTTCTGGAAACACCATATATTTT. Residues: CASSSSGVSGNTIYF.

V gene TRBV5-1 combines with J gene TRBJ2-1, with D perhaps matching TRBD2 (6 bases). The length of the CDR3 is 14 residues. Germline CDR1 SGHRS, CDR2 YFSETQ. Trimming pared 6 bases from V and 10 bases from J, leaving 20 bases between. CDR3 in DNA: TGCGCCAGCATCCTCGACCCCGGGAGTCAAGAGCAGTTCTTC. This gives the protein CASILDPGSQEQFF.

CDR3 sequence reads: CASRGTGSNEQFF. In DNA form, the CDR3 reads TGTGCCAGCAGGGGGACAGGGAGCAATGAGCAGTTCTTC. The chain combines TRBV6-6 with TRBJ2-1; 9 bases align to TRBD1. The CDR3 loop spans 13 amino acids. CDR1 is MNHNY, CDR2 SVGAGI, per germline (reference sequence). V gave up 6 bases and J gave up 6 bases; unmatched junction bases: 3.

The chain uses TRBV20-1 and TRBJ2-5; TRBD1 is a possible D gene (6 bases). The germline V and J ends were trimmed by 4 bases and 5 bases, with 8 bases remaining between them. CDR3 length: 11 residues. The germline gives CDR1 DFQATT, CDR2 SNEGSKA (reference sequence). The CDR3 DNA reads TGCAGTGCTACCCAGGGGGAGACCCAGTACTTC. As protein: CSATQGETQYF.

This sequence joins TRBV6-1 and TRBJ1-2; perhaps TRBD1 as D (6 bases). The CDR3 totals 13 residues. V was trimmed by 4 bases and J by 6 bases, leaving 12 bases between them. Germline lookup yields CDR1 MNHNS and CDR2 SASEGT. CDR3 sequence: CASSVKQGNGYTF. CDR3 in DNA: TGTGCCAGCAGTGTGAAACAGGGAAATGGCTACACCTTC.

In this sample, this clone turned up a few times. V gene TRBV5-1 combines with J gene TRBJ1-1; tentative D call: TRBD1 (5 bases). This CDR3 comprises 14 residues. Germline lookup yields CDR1 SGHRS and CDR2 YFSETQ. The V gene lost 4 bases and the J gene lost 1 base, with 11 bases spanning the gap. CDR3 sequence reads: CASSQAGQNTEAFF. DNA for the CDR3: TGCGCCAGCAGCCAGGCCGGACAGAACACTGAAGCTTTCTTT.

The chain has TRBV10-1 and TRBJ2-7; tentatively, D is TRBD2 (5 bases). The CDR3 extends over 12 amino acids. In germline, CDR1 is WNHNN, CDR2 SYGVQD (reference sequence). V lost 0 bases, J lost 6 bases, and 6 bases lay in between. CDR3 sequence: CASSESAGEQYF. CDR3 coding DNA: TGCGCCAGCAGTGAGTCCGCGGGCGAGCAGTACTTC.

With respect to this clone: Other nucleotide sequences in the sample specify the same CDR3. This chain uses TRBV5-1 with TRBJ2-5, with D unresolved. The CDR3 is 13 amino acids. Germline-derived CDR1 and CDR2 are SGHRS and YFSETQ. V lost 1 base and J lost 3, with 7 bases in between. The CDR3 here is CASSLSGEETQYF. CDR3 sequence (DNA): TGCGCCAGCAGCTTGAGTGGAGAAGAGACCCAGTACTTC. The complete variable domain, with remaining parts taken from reference TRBV5-1 and TRBJ2-5, reads KAGVTQTPRYLIKTRGQQVTLSCSPISGHRSVSWYQQTPGQGLQFLFEYFSETQRNKGNFPGRFSGRQFSNSRSEMNVSTLELGDSALYLCASSLSGEETQYFGPGTRLLVL.

CDR3 in DNA: TGTGCCAGCTCACCGGGACAGGGGAACACTGAAGCTTTCTTT. Its translation is CASSPGQGNTEAFF. V and J are TRBV18 and TRBJ1-1, with 9 positions matching TRBD1. CDR1 and CDR2 (germline): KGHSH, LQKENI. CDR3 length: 14 amino acids. V dropped 3 bases and J dropped 1; count of bases not matched to a gene: 0.

V usage is TRBV5-6 and J usage is TRBJ1-4; the D gene is possibly TRBD1 (5 bases). This CDR3 is 12 amino acids long. The V end lost 4 bases, the J end lost 11 bases, and 12 bases lay between the germline ends. CDR1 is SGHDT, CDR2 YYEEEE, per germline. The CDR3: CASSGGTTKLFF. CDR3 sequence (DNA): TGTGCCAGCAGCGGTGGGACCACGAAACTGTTTTTT.

The chain carries TRBV5-1 and TRBJ2-7, with 7 bases lining up with TRBD2. CDR3 length: 16 residues. The germline gives CDR1 SGHRS, CDR2 YFSETQ. V lost 3 bases, J lost 4 bases, and 13 bases stayed unmatched. Here the CDR3 DNA reads TGCGCCAGCAGCTCGCTCCCCGGGAGGTTCCTGTACGAGCAGTACTTC. Encoded protein: CASSSLPGRFLYEQYF.